This entry lists 16 T cell receptor beta chains sequenced from one sample in a study of blood T cell repertoires in COVID-19. Assay: immunoSEQ multiplex PCR; the TCRdb copy retains only in-frame clones and omits some. The sample records 100,000 to 150,000 clones, roughly 91% being singletons. The sequencing input was peripheral blood. All receptors derive from a man in his fifties or sixties with COVID-19, enrolled during active disease.

V and J are TRBV27 and TRBJ1-2; 7 bases map to TRBD1. The trim removed 5 bases at V and 8 bases at J, leaving 8 bases unmatched. From germline, CDR1 is MNHEY and CDR2 SMNVEV (reference sequence). The CDR3 contains 13 residues. The DNA for the CDR3 is TGTGCCAGCAGTGGGACAGCTCTGCGCGGCTACACCTTC. This sequence encodes CASSGTALRGYTF.

This chain joins TRBV5-1 and TRBJ1-3, with 8 bases identical to TRBD1. V shed 4 bases, J shed 0 bases, and the junction held 12 bases outside the gene matches. The germline V gene has CDR1 SGHRS and CDR2 YFSETQ. This CDR3 region has 18 residues. The chain's CDR3 is CASSIMTGDLSSGNTIYF. The CDR3 DNA follows: TGCGCCAGCAGCATAATGACAGGGGACTTGAGCTCTGGAAACACCATATATTTT. Looking up the rest from reference TRBV5-1 and TRBJ1-3 gives the full variable domain: KAGVTQTPRYLIKTRGQQVTLSCSPISGHRSVSWYQQTPGQGLQFLFEYFSETQRNKGNFPGRFSGRQFSNSRSEMNVSTLELGDSALYLCASSIMTGDLSSGNTIYFGEGSWLTVV.

The V gene is TRBV10-3, the J gene TRBJ1-3; D is unclear. CDR3 length equals 14 residues. The V and J ends lost 7 bases and 0 bases respectively, with 10 bases between them. CDR1 is ENHRY and CDR2 is SYGVKD in the germline V gene. The CDR3 region is CAIKIQSSGNTIYF. CDR3 sequence (DNA): TGTGCCATCAAGATACAGAGCTCTGGAAACACCATATATTTT.

The genes are TRBV7-2 and TRBJ2-2, with 10 nucleotides matching TRBD1. With V trimmed by 4 bases and J by 3 bases, 5 bases remained unmatched. The CDR3 loop spans 16 amino acids. Looked up from germline, CDR1 is SGHTA and CDR2 is FQGNSA. CDR3: CASSSRQGAYTGELFF. The CDR3, as DNA: TGTGCCAGCAGCTCCCGACAGGGGGCTTACACCGGGGAGCTGTTTTTT. Full variable domain (outside the CDR3, taken from reference TRBV7-2 and TRBJ2-2): GAGVSQSPSNKVTEKGKDVELRCDPISGHTALYWYRQSLGQGLEFLIYFQGNSAPDKSGLPSDRFSAERTGGSVSTLTIQRTQQEDSAVYLCASSSRQGAYTGELFFGEGSRLTVL.

V usage is TRBV5-1 and J usage is TRBJ2-1; unclear D gene. Germline-derived CDR1 and CDR2 are SGHRS and YFSETQ. This CDR3 region has 14 residues. V was trimmed by 0 bases and J by 0 bases, leaving 4 bases between them. The CDR3 protein is CASSLGASYNEQFF. CDR3 nucleotide sequence: TGCGCCAGCAGCTTGGGGGCCTCCTACAATGAGCAGTTCTTC.

The chain carries TRBV3-1 (or the pseudogene TRBV3-2) and TRBJ1-4; 7 bases align to TRBD1. Germline-derived CDR1 and CDR2 are LGHDT and YNNKEL (reference sequence). V trimming: 1 base; J trimming: 7 bases; junction bases outside the gene matches: 6. The length of the CDR3 is 15 residues. CDR3 in DNA: TGTGCCAGCAGCCAAGGATACAGGGGAAGTGAAAAACTGTTTTTT. It encodes CASSQGYRGSEKLFF.

This sequence joins TRBV2 and TRBJ1-1, with D unclear. The CDR3 is 14 amino acids. Germline V gene lookup returns CDR1 SNHLY and CDR2 FYNNEI. Trimming shortened V by 0 bases and J by 9 bases, and 14 bases separated the two germline ends. CDR3: CASSEAGVIDQAFF. The DNA for the CDR3 is TGTGCCAGCAGTGAAGCGGGAGTAATTGACCAAGCTTTCTTT.

The chain uses TRBV9 and TRBJ1-4; 8 bases match TRBD1. Germline V gene lookup returns CDR1 SGDLS and CDR2 YYNGEE. J was trimmed by 6 bases and V by 0 bases; bases with no gene match: 4. The CDR3 covers 15 residues. This CDR3 reads CASSVGQGSYEKLFF. CDR3 nucleotides: TGTGCCAGCAGCGTAGGACAGGGGTCGTATGAAAAACTGTTTTTT.

The rearrangement links TRBV9 to TRBJ2-5, with 7 positions matching TRBD1. The trim removed 1 base at V and 4 bases at J, leaving 7 bases unmatched. The CDR3 is 15 amino acids. Germline V CDR1 and CDR2: SGDLS, YYNGEE. CDR3 bases: TGTGCCAGCAGCGTAAGACAGGGTCCGTCAGAGACCCAGTACTTC. Its translation: CASSVRQGPSETQYF.

The gene calls are TRBV7-3 and TRBJ2-1, with D possibly TRBD1 on 6 matching bases. The CDR3 runs 15 residues. Trimming removed 5 bases from V and 2 bases from J, with 13 bases in between. The V gene's germline CDR1 is SGHTA and CDR2 FQGTGA. CDR3 sequence reads: CASSLHRTAYNEQFF. CDR3 bases: TGTGCCAGCAGCCTACATCGGACAGCCTACAATGAGCAGTTCTTC.

The rearrangement uses TRBV30 and TRBJ1-6; 8 bases align to TRBD1. Germline V gene data show CDR1 as GTSNPN and CDR2 as SVGIG (reference sequence). V lost 4 bases, J lost 7 bases, and 3 bases stayed unmatched. The CDR3 consists of 13 residues. CDR3 sequence: CAWKGQANSPLHF. The CDR3 DNA reads as TGTGCCTGGAAGGGACAGGCGAATTCACCCCTCCACTTT.

This clone was observed a few times. This chain links TRBV19 with TRBJ1-1; D is undetermined. This CDR3 has 15 amino acids. Trimming left V 5 bases short and J 2 bases short, with 15 bases between. Germline assignment: CDR1 LNHDA and CDR2 SQIVND (reference sequence). CDR3 DNA: TGTGCCAGTAGTCTGACTTTTTCGTCAAACACTGAAGCTTTCTTT. It translates to CASSLTFSSNTEAFF.

The V gene is TRBV19, the J gene TRBJ2-5; a weak D match, TRBD2 (5 bases). V was shortened by 3 bases and J by 1 base, with 15 bases between the two germline ends. This CDR3 is 16 amino acids long. The V gene's germline CDR1 is LNHDA and CDR2 SQIVND (reference sequence). Written as DNA, the CDR3 is TGTGCCAGTAGTATGACGATCGGGGATTCCCAAGAGACCCAGTACTTC. Its protein product is CASSMTIGDSQETQYF.

V usage is TRBV15 and J usage is TRBJ1-2; D perhaps matches TRBD1 (6 bases). This CDR3 is built from 17 residues. CDR1 LNHNV and CDR2 YYDKDF come from the germline V gene (reference sequence). The germline V and J ends were trimmed by 5 bases and 5 bases, with 24 bases remaining between them. Here the CDR3 DNA reads TGTGCCACCAGCGAAGAGACAGGCGCTACCCACGGATATGGCTACACCTTC. It is translated as CATSEETGATHGYGYTF.

The V gene is TRBV10-3, the J gene TRBJ1-2; 7 bases align to TRBD1. Germline CDR1 is ENHRY and CDR2 is SYGVKD. This CDR3 is 15 amino acids long. V shed 6 bases and J 6 bases; nucleotides not matched to a gene: 13. The CDR3 spells CAISFDRVISHGYTF. The DNA of the CDR3 is TGTGCCATCAGCTTCGACAGGGTCATCAGTCATGGCTACACCTTC.

The chain carries TRBV4-1 and TRBJ1-5; the D is unclear. From germline, CDR1 is MGHRA and CDR2 YSYEKL. V lost 5 bases to trimming and J lost 1 base, with 15 bases between them. The CDR3 length is 16 residues. This chain's CDR3 is CASSRGAESSNQPQHF. The CDR3 region has the DNA TGCGCCAGCAGCAGAGGTGCAGAATCGAGCAATCAGCCCCAGCATTTT.